This T cell receptor (beta chain) comes out of a study of PD-1 blockade in classical Hodgkin lymphoma. Whole-study context: Nivolumab dosed at 3 mg/kg went to patients intravenously every 2 weeks. Findings and caveats of the study: Those achieving complete response showed baseline diversity like newly diagnosed patients. When nivolumab was started under 1 year after ASCT, patients were excluded.

There was relapse after autologous stem cell transplantation in every patient, and there was variation in brentuximab vedotin exposure. Purified CD4+ T cells were obtained from thawed PBMCs through magnetic negative selection. Relapsed/refractory classical Hodgkin lymphoma patients had complete, partial or progressive responses. To note about this clone: No antigen is known for it.

The repertoire was sequenced with immunoSEQ multiplex PCR; TCRdb's copy has only in-frame clones and lacks some. Of 30,000 or so clones listed, roughly 90% were seen once; the top ten hold roughly 0.24%. The clonotype was recovered from a human donor with classical Hodgkin lymphoma. This sample comprised CD4+ T cells from blood, obtained at baseline.

The CDR3 sequence: CASSFRTSLNTEAFF. CDR3 coding DNA: TGTGCCAGCAGCTTCCGGACAAGCCTAAACACTGAAGCTTTCTTT. The genes are TRBV9 and TRBJ1-1, with TRBD1 as a possible D gene (5 bases). The germline gives CDR1 SGDLS, CDR2 YYNGEE. This CDR3 comprises 15 residues. Trimming left V 4 bases short and J 2 bases short, with 15 bases between. Drawing the rest from reference TRBV9 and TRBJ1-1, the complete variable domain is DSGVTQTPKHLITATGQRVTLRCSPRSGDLSVYWYQQSLDQGLQFLIQYYNGEERAKGNILERFSAQQFPDLHSELNLSSLELGDSALYFCASSFRTSLNTEAFFGQGTRLTVV.